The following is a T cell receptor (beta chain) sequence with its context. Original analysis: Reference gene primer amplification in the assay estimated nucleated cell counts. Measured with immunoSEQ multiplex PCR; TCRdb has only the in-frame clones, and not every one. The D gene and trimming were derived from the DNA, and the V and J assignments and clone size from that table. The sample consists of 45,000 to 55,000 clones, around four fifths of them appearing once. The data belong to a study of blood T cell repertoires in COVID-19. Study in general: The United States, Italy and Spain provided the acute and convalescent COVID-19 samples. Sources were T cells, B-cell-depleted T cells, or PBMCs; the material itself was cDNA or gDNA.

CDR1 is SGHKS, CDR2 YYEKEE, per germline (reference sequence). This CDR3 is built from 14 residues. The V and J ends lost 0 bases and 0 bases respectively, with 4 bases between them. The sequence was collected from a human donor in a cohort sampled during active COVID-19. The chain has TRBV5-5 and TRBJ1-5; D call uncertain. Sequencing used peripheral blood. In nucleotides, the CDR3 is TGTGCCAGCAGCTTGGTGGCTAGCAATCAGCCCCAGCATTTT. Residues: CASSLVASNQPQHF.